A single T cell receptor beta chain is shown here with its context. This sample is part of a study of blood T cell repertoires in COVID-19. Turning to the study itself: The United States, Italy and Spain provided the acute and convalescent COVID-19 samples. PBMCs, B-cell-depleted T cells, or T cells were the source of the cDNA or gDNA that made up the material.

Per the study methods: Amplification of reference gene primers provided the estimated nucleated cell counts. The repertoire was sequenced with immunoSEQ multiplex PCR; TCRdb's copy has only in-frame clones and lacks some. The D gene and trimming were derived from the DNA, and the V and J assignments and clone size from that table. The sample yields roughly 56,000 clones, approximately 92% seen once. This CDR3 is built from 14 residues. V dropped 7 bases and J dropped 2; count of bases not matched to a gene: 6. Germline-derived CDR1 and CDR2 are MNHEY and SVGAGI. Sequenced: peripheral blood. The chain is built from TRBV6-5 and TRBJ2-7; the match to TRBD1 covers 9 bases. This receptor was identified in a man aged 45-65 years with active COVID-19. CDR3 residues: CASKRTGAPYEQYF. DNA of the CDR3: TGTGCCAGCAAACGGACAGGGGCCCCCTACGAGCAGTACTTC.